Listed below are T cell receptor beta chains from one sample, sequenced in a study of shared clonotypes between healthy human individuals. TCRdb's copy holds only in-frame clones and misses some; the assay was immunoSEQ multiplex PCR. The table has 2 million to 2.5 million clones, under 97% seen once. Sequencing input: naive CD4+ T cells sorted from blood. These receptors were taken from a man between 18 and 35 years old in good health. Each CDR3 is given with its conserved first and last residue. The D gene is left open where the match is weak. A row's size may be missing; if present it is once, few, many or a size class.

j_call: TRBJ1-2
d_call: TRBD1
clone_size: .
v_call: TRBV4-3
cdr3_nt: TGCGCCAGCAGCCAAGAAGAGAGACAGGGGATTTCTGGTGGCTACACCTTC
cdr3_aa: CASSQEERQGISGGYTF

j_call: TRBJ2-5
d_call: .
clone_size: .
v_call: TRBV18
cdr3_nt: TGTGCCAGCTCACCAAGCAGGGGGGAGGAGACCCAGTACTTC
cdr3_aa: CASSPSRGEETQYF

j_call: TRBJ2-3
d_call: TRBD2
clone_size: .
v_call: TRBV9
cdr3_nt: TGTGCCAGCAGCGTAGCTGGTGGGGCGGGAGGGCCGGATACGCAGTATTTT
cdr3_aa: CASSVAGGAGGPDTQYF

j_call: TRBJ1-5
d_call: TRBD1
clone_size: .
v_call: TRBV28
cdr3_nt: TGTGCCAGCAGTTTAGGGACAGGGGTTAGCAATCAGCCCCAGCATTTT
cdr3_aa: CASSLGTGVSNQPQHF

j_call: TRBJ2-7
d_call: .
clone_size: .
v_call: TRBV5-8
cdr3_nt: TGTGCCAGCAGCATGCAGGGGAGCCAGCAGTACTTC
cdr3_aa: CASSMQGSQQYF

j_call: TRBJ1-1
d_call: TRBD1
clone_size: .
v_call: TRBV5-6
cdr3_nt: TGTGCCAGCAGCCCAGGGGACAGGGGGGGATTGAACACTGAAGCTTTCTTT
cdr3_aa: CASSPGDRGGLNTEAFF

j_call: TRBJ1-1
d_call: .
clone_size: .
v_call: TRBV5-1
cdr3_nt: TGCGCCAGCAGCCCATCAGGGATCGCTGAAGCTTTCTTT
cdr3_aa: CASSPSGIAEAFF

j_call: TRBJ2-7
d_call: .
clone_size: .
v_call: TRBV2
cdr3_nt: TGTGCCAGCAGTGAAACGGGACGCGGGTCCTACGAGCAGTACTTC
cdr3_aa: CASSETGRGSYEQYF

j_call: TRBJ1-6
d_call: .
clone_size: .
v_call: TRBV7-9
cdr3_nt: TGTGCCAGCAGCTCGTCGGATAATAATTCACCCCTCCACTTT
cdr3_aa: CASSSSDNNSPLHF

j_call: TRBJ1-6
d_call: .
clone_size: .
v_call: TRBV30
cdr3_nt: TGTGCCTGCGGAGCTAACTATAATTCACCCCTCCACTTT
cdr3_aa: CACGANYNSPLHF

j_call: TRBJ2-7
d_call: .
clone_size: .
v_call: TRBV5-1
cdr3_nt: TGCGCCAGCAGCTTGGAGGGCGGAGTGGGCTTGGTCGAGCAGTACTTC
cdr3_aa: CASSLEGGVGLVEQYF

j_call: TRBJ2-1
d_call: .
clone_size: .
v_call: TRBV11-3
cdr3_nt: TGTGCCAGCAGCTTAGACTCCGGGAAATATTACAATGAGCAGTTCTTC
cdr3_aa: CASSLDSGKYYNEQFF

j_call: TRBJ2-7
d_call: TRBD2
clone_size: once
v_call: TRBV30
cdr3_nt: TGTGCCTGGAGTGGAACCGGGAGGAAGCAGTACTTC
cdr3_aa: CAWSGTGRKQYF

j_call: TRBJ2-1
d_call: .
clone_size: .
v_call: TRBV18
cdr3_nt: TGTGCCAGCTCACCACTACGGGAGGAGCAGTTCTTC
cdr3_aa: CASSPLREEQFF

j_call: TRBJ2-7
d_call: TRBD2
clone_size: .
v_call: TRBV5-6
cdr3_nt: TGTGCCAGCAGCCGCGGACTAGCGGGGGTTGAGCAGTACTTC
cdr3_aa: CASSRGLAGVEQYF

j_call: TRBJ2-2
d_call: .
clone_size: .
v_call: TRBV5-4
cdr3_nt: TGTGCCAGCAGCTTAAGGGAGGAGCACACCGGGGAGCTGTTTTTT
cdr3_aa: CASSLREEHTGELFF

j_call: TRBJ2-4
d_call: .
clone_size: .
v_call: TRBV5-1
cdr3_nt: TGCGCCAGCAGCTATACCGGTGACATTCAGTACTTC
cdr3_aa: CASSYTGDIQYF

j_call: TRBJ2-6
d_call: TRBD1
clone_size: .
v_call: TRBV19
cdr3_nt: TGTGCCAGTAGTATCCAGGGGGTGTATGGGGCCAACGTCCTGACTTTC
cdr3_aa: CASSIQGVYGANVLTF

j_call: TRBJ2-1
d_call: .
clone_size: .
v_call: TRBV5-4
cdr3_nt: TGTGCCAGCATTCCGGGTGCGGGACCCTACAATGAGCAGTTCTTC
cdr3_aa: CASIPGAGPYNEQFF

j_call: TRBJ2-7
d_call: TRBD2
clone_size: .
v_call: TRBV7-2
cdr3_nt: TGTGCCAGCAGCTCCATGACTAGCGGGAGGCGCGAGCAGTACTTC
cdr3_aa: CASSSMTSGRREQYF

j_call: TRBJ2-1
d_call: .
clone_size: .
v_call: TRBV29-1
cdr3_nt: TGCAGCGTTGGAACTAACAATGAGCAGTTCTTC
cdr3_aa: CSVGTNNEQFF

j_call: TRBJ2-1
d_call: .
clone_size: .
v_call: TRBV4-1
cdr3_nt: TGCGCCAGCAGCCAAGGATACAATGAGCAGTTCTTC
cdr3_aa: CASSQGYNEQFF

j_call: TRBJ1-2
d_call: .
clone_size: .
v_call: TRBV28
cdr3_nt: TGTGCCAGCAGTTTATCTGCAGGGTACTATGGCTACACCTTC
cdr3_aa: CASSLSAGYYGYTF

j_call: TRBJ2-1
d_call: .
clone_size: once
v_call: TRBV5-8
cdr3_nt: TGTGCCAGCAGCGCCACAGGGAAGGGCTCCTACAATGAGCAGTTCTTC
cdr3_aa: CASSATGKGSYNEQFF

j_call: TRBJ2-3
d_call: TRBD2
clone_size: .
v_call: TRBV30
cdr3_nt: TGTGCCTGGAGTGGGCTAGCGGGGAATACGCAGTATTTT
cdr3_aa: CAWSGLAGNTQYF

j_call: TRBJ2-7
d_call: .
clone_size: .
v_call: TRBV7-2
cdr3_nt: TGTGCCAGCAGCTTAGTATCAAACTCCTACGAGCAGTACTTC
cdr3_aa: CASSLVSNSYEQYF

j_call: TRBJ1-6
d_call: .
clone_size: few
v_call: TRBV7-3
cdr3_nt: TGTGCCAGCAGCTTACTGGGGTCGGGTTCACCCCTCCACTTT
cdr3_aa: CASSLLGSGSPLHF

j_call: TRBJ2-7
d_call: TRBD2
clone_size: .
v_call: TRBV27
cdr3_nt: TGTGCCACCGGACTAGCGGGAAGGAACGAGCAGTACTTC
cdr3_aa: CATGLAGRNEQYF

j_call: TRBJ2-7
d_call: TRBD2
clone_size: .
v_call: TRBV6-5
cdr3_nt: TGTGCCAGCAGCCTACTAGCGGGGGAGTACGAGCAGTACTTC
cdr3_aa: CASSLLAGEYEQYF

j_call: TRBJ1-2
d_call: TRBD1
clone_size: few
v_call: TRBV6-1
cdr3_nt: TGTGCCAGCAGTGGGACAGGGGTAGGCTATGGCTACACCTTC
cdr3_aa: CASSGTGVGYGYTF

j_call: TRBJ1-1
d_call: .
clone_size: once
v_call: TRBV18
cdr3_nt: TGTGCCAGCTCCCCAGTTGGGGCTTTCAACACTGAAGCTTTCTTT
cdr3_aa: CASSPVGAFNTEAFF

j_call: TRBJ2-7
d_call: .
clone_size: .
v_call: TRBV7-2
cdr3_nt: TGTGCCAGCAGCGCCCGCCCCTACGAGCAGTACTTC
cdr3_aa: CASSARPYEQYF

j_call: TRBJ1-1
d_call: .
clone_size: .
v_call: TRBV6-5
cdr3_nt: TGTGCCAGCAGTCGAGCCGGGGGAGGCCCTGAAGCTTTCTTT
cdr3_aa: CASSRAGGGPEAFF

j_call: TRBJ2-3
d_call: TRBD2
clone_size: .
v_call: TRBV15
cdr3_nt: TGTGCCACCAGCAGAACGACTAGCGGGAGGTTCTACCCCTCTAGCACAGATACGCAGTATTTT
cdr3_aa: CATSRTTSGRFYPSSTDTQYF

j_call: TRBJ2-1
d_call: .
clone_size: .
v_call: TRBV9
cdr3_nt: TGTGCCAGCAGCTCGGACCCCGGTTCGAGTGAGCAGTTCTTC
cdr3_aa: CASSSDPGSSEQFF

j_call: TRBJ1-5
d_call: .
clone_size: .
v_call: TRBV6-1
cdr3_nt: TGTGCCAGCACCGAGGGAGGGTCGGGCAATCAGCCCCAGCATTTT
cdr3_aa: CASTEGGSGNQPQHF

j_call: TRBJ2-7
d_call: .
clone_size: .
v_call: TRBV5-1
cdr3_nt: TGCGCCAGCAGCTTGGATGGATCCTCCTACGAGCAGTACTTC
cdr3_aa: CASSLDGSSYEQYF

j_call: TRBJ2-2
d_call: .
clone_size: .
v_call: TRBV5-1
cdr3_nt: TGCGCCAGCAGCTCGTCCTACAGGCCGTACACCGGGGAGCTGTTTTTT
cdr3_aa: CASSSSYRPYTGELFF

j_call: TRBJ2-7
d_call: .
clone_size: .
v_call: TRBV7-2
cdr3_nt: TGTGCCAGCAGCTTGATCACCGCTAGGGGGAAGGTCTACGAGCAGTACTTC
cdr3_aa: CASSLITARGKVYEQYF

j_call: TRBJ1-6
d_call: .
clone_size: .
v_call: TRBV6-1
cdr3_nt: TGTGCCAGCAGTGAAGAGGTAGGGAGTTCACCCCTCCACTTT
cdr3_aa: CASSEEVGSSPLHF

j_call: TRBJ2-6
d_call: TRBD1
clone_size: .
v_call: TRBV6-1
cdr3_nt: TGTGCCAGCAGGCGACAGGGGACGGGGGCCAACGTCCTGACTTTC
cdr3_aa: CASRRQGTGANVLTF

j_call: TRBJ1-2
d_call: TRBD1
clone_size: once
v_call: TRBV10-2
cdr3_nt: TGCGCCAGCTATTCCTGGAAGGACAGGGCTGACCATGGCTACACCTTC
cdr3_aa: CASYSWKDRADHGYTF